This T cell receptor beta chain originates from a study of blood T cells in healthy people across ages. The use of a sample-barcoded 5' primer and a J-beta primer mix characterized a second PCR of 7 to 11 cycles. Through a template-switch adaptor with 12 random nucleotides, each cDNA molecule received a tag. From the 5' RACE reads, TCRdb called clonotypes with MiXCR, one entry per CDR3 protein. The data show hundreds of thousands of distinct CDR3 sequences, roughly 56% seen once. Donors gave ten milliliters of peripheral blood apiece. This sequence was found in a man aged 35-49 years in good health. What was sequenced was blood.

The CDR3 DNA sequence: TGCGCCAGCAGCTTGGCCGTAGGGACGGATGGCTACACCTTC. Translating gives CASSLAVGTDGYTF. The rearrangement links TRBV5-1 to TRBJ1-2; D perhaps matches TRBD1 (5 bases). Germline-derived CDR1 and CDR2 are SGHRS and YFSETQ. The CDR3 consists of 14 residues. V was clipped by 0 bases and J by 6 bases, with 12 bases between them.